This T cell receptor beta chain was found in a study of identical twins. Regarding the study as a whole: There is a chance that invariant MAIT and iNKT cells partially muddied zero-insertion analyses. Clonotypes of the beta chain that were abundant in cord blood carried fewer insertions (memory repertoires showed none).

Each donor (without exception) was a healthy Caucasian. Each cDNA held unique molecular identifiers, and template switching gave it a universal primer site. MiXCR was run by TCRdb on the 5' RACE reads, yielding one entry per CDR3 protein. The sample yields about 480,000 distinct CDR3 sequences, 13% to 15% seen once. As to this clonotype: Its antigen is as yet unknown.

V shed 0 bases and J shed 0 bases, with 13 bases lying between them. The CDR3 has 16 residues. The germline CDR1 and CDR2 sequences are DFQATT and SNEGSKA (reference sequence). The data were also submitted as part of a second study, on yellow fever vaccine responses in identical twins.

The sample taken for sequencing was CD4+ T cells sorted from blood. The source of this sequence is a woman under 30 in good health. The chain combines TRBV20-1 with TRBJ2-3; TRBD2 is a possible D gene (5 bases). The CDR3 nucleotides are TGCAGTGCTAGAGATCGAATGCGGACTAGCACAGATACGCAGTATTTT. This gives the protein CSARDRMRTSTDTQYF.